This T cell receptor (beta chain) is from a study of blood T cell repertoires in COVID-19 (dated by TCRdb to about 2020). Turning to the overall study: Collaborator samples came from the United States, Italy and Spain and covered acute and convalescent phases of COVID-19. The repertoires were made available in a free public database intended to serve as a resource for research on the immune response to SARS-CoV-2. The samples were drawn from two sources: the first 160 participants of the ongoing ImmuneRACE study, and 950 to 1,500 subjects contributed by 6 global collaborators. The dataset comprised deeply sampled blood TCRbeta repertoires from subjects exposed to, actively infected with, or recovered from COVID-19. Where available, HLA class I and class II types were taken from metadata supplied by the sample provider and were not determined by assay-based typing. The prospective study material was composed of cDNA or gDNA derived from T cells, B-cell-depleted T cells, or PBMCs. Nearly every sample came with metadata listing a de-identified subject ID, COVID-19 status, age in years and sex.

TCRbeta CDR3 regions were amplified from genomic DNA by means of the immunoSEQ Assay, a bias-controlled multiplex PCR. The authors' analysis ran thus. The number of nucleated cells in each sample was estimated by amplification of reference gene primers within the assay. Sequence reads were collapsed and filtered to measure the absolute abundance of every unique TCRbeta CDR3 rearrangement. For each sample, productive Simpson clonality was calculated as the square root of Simpson's diversity index over productive rearrangements. The immuneACCESS repertoire file appears here via TCRdb, limited to in-frame rearrangements. These files lack a portion of the clones; in checked studies, under half of the deficit traces to unresolved V genes, and the cause of the others is not known. V, J and clone size were drawn from that table, and D and trimming were deduced from the DNA. The sample table holds fewer than 75,000 clones, of which 80% to 85% were seen once. About two fifths of the sample rests with the top ten.

The CDR3 sequence holds 13 residues, the cysteine and phenylalanine included. Only CDR3 DNA is held: 39 bases, read in frame from base 1. V and J lose 2 bases and 7 bases, and a span of 9 bases separates them. The germline V gene (reference sequence) supplies CDR1 GTSNPN and CDR2 SVGIG. Points the paper makes about the study in general: Clinical and demographic metadata were provided uncurated, with the amount varying by source and participant.

The collaborating institutions used their own protocols to collect whole blood in K2EDTA tubes. Collaborator samples were shipped for TCRbeta analysis as frozen whole blood, isolated PBMCs, or DNA extracted from either sample type. This clone was detected many times. Its specific antigen is unknown. Per-nucleotide qualities are absent, and no much larger clonotype sits a single base away. Sequenced: peripheral blood. The origin of this receptor is a human donor in a cohort sampled during active COVID-19. Recombination joined TRBV30 with TRBJ1-6, with a weak D call of TRBD1 (5 bases match). The nucleotide sequence is TGTGCCTGGAGTCGGGGGTCCAATTCACCCCTCCACTTT. Its coded protein is CAWSRGSNSPLHF. Joined to the reference TRBV30 and TRBJ1-6 proteins, this CDR3 gives the full variable domain: SQTIHQWPATLVQPVGSPLSLECTVEGTSNPNLYWYRQAAGRGLQLLFYSVGIGQISSEVPQNLSASRPQDRQFILSSKKLLLSDSGFYLCAWSRGSNSPLHFGNGTRLTVT.